Below, 29 T cell receptor beta chains from the same sample are listed, as sequenced in a study of CD8+ T cells in alopecia areata. Sequencing used cDNA as its template, made by extracting RNA and reverse transcribing it. The table came from immunoSEQ multiplex PCR; TCRdb's copy has only in-frame clones and leaves some out. This sample has around 290,000 clones, each found more than once. Markers including CD4, CD8alpha, NKG2D and NKG2ACE guided sorting of pooled cutaneous lymph node cells. Input material: CD4+ T cells sorted from a lymph node. Receptors originate from a C3H/HeJ mouse with alopecia areata. These mice share the MHC haplotype H2-k.

On this clone itself: Mouse gene names apply. The CDR3 extends 4 residues past the end of the read, so its final part is completed from the germline J gene. This chain links TRBV3 with TRBJ2-5; 9 nucleotides match TRBD2. The CDR3 has 16 amino acids. Germline CDR1 is SNHLY and CDR2 is FYNGKV (reference sequence). With V trimmed by 2 bases and J by 0 bases, 3 bases remained unmatched. The covered CDR3 bases are TGTGCCAGCAGCTTATTCTGGGGGGGAAACCAAGAC. This encodes CASSLFWGGNQD. The complete CDR3 protein is CASSLFWGGNQDTQYF.

This clone was seen more than once but under ten times. All gene names here are mouse names. The CDR3 extends 4 residues past the end of the read, so its final part is completed from the germline J gene. V usage is TRBV14 and J usage is TRBJ2-1; D possibly corresponds to TRBD1 (6 bases). CDR1 is SGHDT, CDR2 FRDEAV, per germline. The CDR3 extends over 14 amino acids. Trimming removed 4 bases at V and 0 bases at J, with 8 bases between. The sequenced part of the CDR3 DNA is TGTGCCAGCAGTAGGACAGTTAACTATGCT. Protein: CASSRTVNYA. The entire CDR3 protein is CASSRTVNYAEQFF. Combining the CDR3 with reference TRBV14 and TRBJ2-1 gives the whole variable domain EAGVTQSPRYAVLQEGQAVSFWCDPISGHDTLYWYQQPRDQGPQLLVYFRDEAVIDNSQLPSDRFSAVRPKGTNSTLKIQSAKQGDTATYLCASSRTVNYAEQFFGPGTRLTVL.

This clone occurred a few times. Each gene name is a mouse one. The read comes to an end 4 residues before the CDR3 does, leaving the germline J gene to fill in the end. V usage is TRBV13-1 and J usage is TRBJ1-1, with D perhaps TRBD1 (5 bases). This CDR3 contains 13 residues. Germline CDR1 and CDR2: NSHNY and SYGAGN. The CDR3 reads CASSDRIQAEVFF. Incomplete CDR3 DNA: TGTGCCAGCAGTGATAGGATACAGGCA.

This clone was observed a handful of times. Genes and germline come from the mouse. The read is 4 residues too short to cover the CDR3 end, so that end is filled in from the germline J gene. V usage is TRBV19 and J usage is TRBJ1-2; TRBD1 aligns across 9 bases. V was clipped by 6 bases and J by 3 bases; unmatched bases: 6. CDR1 and CDR2 (germline): FNHDT, SITEND (reference sequence). The CDR3 consists of 14 residues. The CDR3 bases that were read are TGTGCCAGCAAAGGGACAGGGAGGGACTCC. Amino acids: CASKGTGRDS. The whole CDR3 protein is CASKGTGRDSDYTF. The variable domain in full, with the rest retrieved from reference TRBV19 and TRBJ1-2, is GGIITQTPKFLIGQEGQKLTLKCQQNFNHDTMYWYRQDSGKGLRLIYYSITENDLQKGDLSEGYDASREKKSSFSLTVTSAQKNEMAVFLCASKGTGRDSDYTFGSGTRLLVI.

Regarding this clone: Gene and germline names: mouse. The read is 4 residues too short to cover the CDR3 end, so that end is filled in from the germline J gene. This chain uses TRBV19 with TRBJ2-2; TRBD1 matches at 7 bases. This CDR3 region has 15 residues. CDR1 and CDR2 (germline): FNHDT, SITEND (reference sequence). Germline trimming cut 5 bases from V and 1 base from J; bases unmatched to any gene: 5. The CDR3 spells CASSRRDRNTGQLYF. The covered CDR3 bases are TGTGCCAGCAGCCGCCGGGACAGAAACACCGGG. Together with reference TRBV19 and TRBJ2-2, the CDR3 gives the full variable domain: GGIITQTPKFLIGQEGQKLTLKCQQNFNHDTMYWYRQDSGKGLRLIYYSITENDLQKGDLSEGYDASREKKSSFSLTVTSAQKNEMAVFLCASSRRDRNTGQLYFGEGSKLTVL.

Many counts were recorded for this clone. Mouse names are used for the genes. Coverage ceases 4 residues before the CDR3 finishes, and the germline J gene fills in the end. V gene TRBV17 combines with J gene TRBJ2-1, with 8 bases that match TRBD2. The CDR3 length is 15 residues. V lost 3 bases, J lost 6 bases, and 7 bases stayed unmatched. Germline V lookup: CDR1 MNHDT, CDR2 YYDKIL. The CDR3 here is CASSSGLGGFAEQFF. The covered CDR3 bases are TGTGCTAGCAGTAGTGGGCTGGGGGGATTTGCT.

This clone was observed a handful of times. Germline and genes here are mouse. The read ends 4 residues early relative to the CDR3; the germline J gene fills the gap. The chain recombines TRBV13-3 with TRBJ2-5; weak D call: TRBD1 (6 bases). There are 12 residues in the CDR3. Germline V CDR1 and CDR2: NNHDY, SYVADS. CDR3 sequence reads: CASSGTVDTQYF. The part of the CDR3 DNA that was read is TGTGCCAGCAGTGGGACAGTTGAC.

This clone was observed a few times. Mouse gene names apply. The sample has other DNA sequences that encode this CDR3 too. The CDR3 DNA, read in part, is TGCACCTGCAGTGGGCCGGGACAGGGGAACACCGGG. This encodes CTCSGPGQGNTG. In full, the CDR3 is CTCSGPGQGNTGQLYF. The rearrangement joins TRBV1 to TRBJ2-2; 10 nucleotides match TRBD1. Read coverage stops 4 residues before the CDR3 terminus; the germline J gene supplies the remainder. Trimming removed 4 bases from V and 2 bases from J; junction bases left unmatched: 4. CDR3 length: 16 amino acids. Germline V gene lookup returns CDR1 NSQYPW and CDR2 LRSPGD (reference sequence).

This clone has more than one count but fewer than ten. Gene and germline names: mouse. Sequencing ends 4 residues short of the CDR3 end; the germline J gene provides the rest. The chain uses TRBV1 and TRBJ1-2; D is unresolved. CDR3 length: 14 amino acids. V was cut by 4 bases and J by 0 bases, with 9 bases left in between. Germline V gene lookup returns CDR1 NSQYPW and CDR2 LRSPGD (reference sequence). CDR3 protein: CTCSEHNANSDYTF. CDR3 bases read: TGCACCTGCAGTGAACACAATGCAAACTCC. Supplemented by reference TRBV1 and TRBJ1-2, the full variable domain reads VTLLEQNPRWRLVPRGQAVNLRCILKNSQYPWMSWYQQDLQKQLQWLFTLRSPGDKEVKSLPGADYLATRVTDTELRLQVANMSQGRTLYCTCSEHNANSDYTFGSGTRLLVI.

This clone has more than one count but fewer than ten. Gene names and germline refer to mouse. The sequenced fragment ends 4 residues before the CDR3 boundary, so the rest is inferred from the germline J gene. Other DNA sequences within the sample encode an identical CDR3. This sequence joins TRBV31 and TRBJ1-2, with a possible D match to TRBD1 (5 bases). The germline V gene has CDR1 GKSSPN and CDR2 SITVG. V lost 0 bases and J lost 3, with 8 bases in between. The CDR3 is made up of 13 amino acids. The CDR3 sequence: CAWSLRGDSDYTF. Incomplete CDR3 DNA: TGTGCCTGGAGTCTTCGGGGGGACTCC.

This clone has ten or more counts. Gene names are mouse gene names. Coverage ceases 4 residues before the CDR3 finishes, and the germline J gene fills in the end. V usage is TRBV12-1 and J usage is TRBJ1-2; no clear D gene. In germline, CDR1 is SGHSN, CDR2 HYEKVE. V was trimmed by 2 bases and J by 0 bases, leaving 3 bases between them. The CDR3 runs to 12 residues. The sequenced CDR3 bases are TGTGCCAGCTCTCAGGCAAACTCC. This gives the protein CASSQANS. The full-length CDR3 reads as CASSQANSDYTF.

This clone has more than one count but fewer than ten. Germline and genes here are mouse. The read comes to an end 4 residues before the CDR3 does, leaving the germline J gene to fill in the end. The chain couples TRBV13-1 to TRBJ2-2; 7 bases map to TRBD2. From germline, CDR1 is NSHNY and CDR2 SYGAGN. The CDR3 is made up of 14 amino acids. After removal of 4 bases from V and 3 bases from J, the junction contained 3 bases not matched to a gene. CDR3 sequence reads: CASSPDWDTGQLYF. The CDR3 DNA, read in part, is TGTGCCAGCAGTCCTGACTGGGACACCGGG.

This clone turned up a few times. Gene labels here are mouse ones. Read data end 4 residues before the CDR3 end; the end is taken from the germline J gene. This chain connects TRBV13-3 to TRBJ2-5; TRBD1 matches 7 bases. Germline V lookup: CDR1 NNHDY, CDR2 SYVADS. The CDR3 runs 13 residues. The part of the CDR3 DNA that was read is TGTGCCAGCAGTAAGACAGGGCGAGAC. Protein: CASSKTGRD. The whole CDR3 is CASSKTGRDTQYF.

About this clone: Germline and genes here are mouse. The observed sequence ends 3 residues before the CDR3 terminus, with the missing tail filled in from the germline J gene. This chain links TRBV13-2 with TRBJ1-6, with D tentatively TRBD1 (5 bases). TRBJ1-6 is marked as an open reading frame, function uncertain. The ends were cut back, 3 bases at V and 7 bases at J, with 5 bases in the middle. CDR1 is NNHNN and CDR2 is SYGAGS in the germline V gene (reference sequence). The CDR3 totals 12 residues. The CDR3 sequence is CASGGGNSPLYF. The CDR3 bases that were read are TGTGCCAGCGGTGGGGGGAATTCGCCC.

This clone was seen repeatedly, ten times or more. Mouse gene names apply. The missing CDR3 end, 3 residues past where the read stops, is filled in from the germline J gene. The J gene is TRBJ1-6, the V gene TRBV13-1; perhaps TRBD1 as D (5 bases). TRBJ1-6 is marked as an open reading frame, function uncertain. The CDR3 is 14 amino acids. Per the germline V gene, CDR1 is NSHNY and CDR2 is SYGAGN. Trimming stripped 1 base from V and 5 bases from J, with 7 bases between. The CDR3 spells CASSDSRDNSPLYF. The DNA read from the CDR3 is TGTGCCAGCAGTGATTCCAGGGATAATTCGCCC.

This clone was detected a few times. Gene names denote mouse genes. The read ends 4 residues early relative to the CDR3; the germline J gene fills the gap. This chain connects TRBV19 to TRBJ1-2; the D gene is possibly TRBD1 (5 bases). The V gene lost 6 bases and the J gene lost 4 bases, with 7 bases spanning the gap. In germline, CDR1 is FNHDT, CDR2 SITEND (reference sequence). CDR3 length equals 11 residues. CDR3 residues: CASTGGSDYTF. CDR3 DNA, as far as it was read: TGTGCCAGCACTGGGGGCTCC.

This clone has only a few counts. This may be a read error, as it is one base from a much larger clone. These gene names are mouse names. The read is 4 residues too short to cover the CDR3 end, so that end is filled in from the germline J gene. The rearrangement links TRBV1 to TRBJ2-2, with 9 bases that match TRBD2. V was pared by 2 bases and J by 0 bases, with 1 base of the junction left unmatched. The CDR3 spans 16 residues. Germline V gives CDR1 NSQYPW, CDR2 LRSPGD (reference sequence). The CDR3 is CTCSANWGANTGQLYF. The part of the CDR3 DNA that was read is TGCACCTGCAGTGCAAACTGGGGGGCAAACACCGGG.

As concerns this clone: Genes and germline come from the mouse. The read ends 4 residues before the CDR3 terminus; that terminus is restored from the germline J gene. This chain links TRBV1 with TRBJ1-1, with D hard to call. Germline V CDR1 and CDR2: NSQYPW, LRSPGD (reference sequence). CDR3 length: 12 residues. The part of the CDR3 DNA that was read is TGCACCTGCAGTGCAGATGTGGCA. Its protein is CTCSADVA. The CDR3 as a whole reads CTCSADVAEVFF.

Comment on this clone: Gene labels here are mouse ones. CDR3 sequence: CASTPSGGHDTQYF. The part of the CDR3 DNA that was read is TGTGCCAGCACCCCCTCCGGGGGGCACGAC. This chain connects TRBV19 to TRBJ2-5, with D possibly matching TRBD2 (7 bases). The read ends 4 residues early relative to the CDR3; the germline J gene fills the gap. The germline gives CDR1 FNHDT, CDR2 SITEND (reference sequence). The CDR3 totals 14 residues.

The sample holds a few counts of this clone. Mouse gene names and germline throughout. The observed sequence ends 4 residues before the CDR3 terminus, with the missing tail filled in from the germline J gene. This chain uses TRBV13-1 with TRBJ2-3; 10 nucleotides line up with TRBD1. Trimming took 4 bases from V and 1 from J; bases not matched to a gene: 3. Germline values: CDR1 NSHNY, CDR2 SYGAGN. The CDR3 contains 15 residues. The CDR3 sequence is CASSRQGAGAETLYF. The DNA read from the CDR3 is TGTGCCAGCAGTCGACAGGGGGCGGGTGCAGAA.

For this clone: Mouse gene names and germline throughout. The sequence runs out 4 residues before the end of the CDR3; the remainder is reconstructed from the germline J gene. V is TRBV13-2 and J is TRBJ2-1; 10 nucleotides align to TRBD1. The CDR3 consists of 15 residues. Germline CDR1 reads NNHNN; CDR2 reads SYGAGS (reference sequence). Losses at the gene ends were 0 bases for V and 6 bases for J; bases not matched to a gene: 3. The CDR3 sequence: CASGDAGTGVAEQFF. The CDR3 DNA, read in part, is TGTGCCAGCGGTGATGCCGGGACAGGGGTTGCT.

This clone turned up a few times. Mouse names are used for the genes. The read ends 3 residues shy of where the CDR3 ends; the end is completed using the germline J gene. This chain links TRBV13-2 with TRBJ1-6, with D tentatively TRBD1 (6 bases). TRBJ1-6 is an ORF, with its function uncertain. Germline V lookup: CDR1 NNHNN, CDR2 SYGAGS (reference sequence). This CDR3 spans 14 amino acids. With 3 bases removed from V and 4 bases from J, the gap between germline ends came to 8 bases. The CDR3: CASGGTEYNSPLYF. The sequenced part of the CDR3 DNA is TGTGCCAGCGGTGGGACAGAATATAATTCGCCC.

This clone turned up a few times. The listed genes are named as in mouse. The CDR3: CASSPRNTGQLYF. The CDR3 bases that were read are TGTGCCAGCAGCCCCAGAAACACCGGG. The gene calls are TRBV4 and TRBJ2-2, with unresolved D. The sequence runs out 4 residues before the end of the CDR3; the remainder is reconstructed from the germline J gene. The CDR3 is 13 residues long. From germline, CDR1 is LGHDT and CDR2 YNNKQL (reference sequence). The V gene lost 5 bases and the J gene lost 1 base, with 5 bases spanning the gap.

This clone was observed a handful of times. Mouse gene names apply. The DNA ends 4 residues before the CDR3 does, and the rest of the CDR3 is filled in from the germline J gene. The chain links TRBV19 to TRBJ1-2, with 10 bases aligning to TRBD1. The ends lost 2 bases at V and 3 bases at J; junction bases unmatched: 4. Germline V gene sequence: CDR1 FNHDT, CDR2 SITEND (reference sequence). This CDR3 comprises 15 residues. The CDR3 here is CASSMPGQGYSDYTF. The sequenced part of the CDR3 DNA is TGTGCCAGCAGTATGCCGGGACAGGGGTACTCC.

This clone showed up just a few times. Genes here carry mouse names. The sequence runs out 4 residues before the end of the CDR3; the remainder is reconstructed from the germline J gene. Other DNA sequences from this sample encode an identical CDR3 as well. The chain carries TRBV13-1 and TRBJ2-3; 9 positions match TRBD2. The ends lost 1 base at V and 0 bases at J; junction bases unmatched: 3. The CDR3 spans 16 residues. Germline CDR1 NSHNY, CDR2 SYGAGN. The CDR3 spells CASSDPGLGSAETLYF. Partial CDR3 DNA: TGTGCCAGCAGTGATCCGGGACTGGGTAGTGCAGAA.

This clone has only a few counts. The gene names given are mouse names. The read is 4 residues too short to cover the CDR3 end, so that end is filled in from the germline J gene. The chain uses TRBV5 and TRBJ2-3, with 11 bases aligning to TRBD2. This CDR3 has 17 residues. Germline V gene data show CDR1 as LGHNA and CDR2 as YNLKQL (reference sequence). V dropped 0 bases and J dropped 1; count of bases not matched to a gene: 3. The CDR3 is CASSQDTGGAGAETLYF. CDR3 bases read: TGTGCCAGCAGCCAAGATACTGGGGGGGCCGGTGCAGAA.

This clone was counted a few times. Germline and genes: mouse. Read coverage stops 3 residues before the CDR3 terminus; the germline J gene supplies the remainder. The genes are TRBV13-3 and TRBJ1-6, with D tentatively TRBD1 (6 bases). TRBJ1-6 is assigned to the ORF class and has an uncertain function. Trimming pared 2 bases from V and 7 bases from J, leaving 10 bases between. Germline values: CDR1 NNHDY, CDR2 SYVADS. The CDR3 runs to 14 residues. The CDR3 DNA, read in part, is TGTGCCAGCAGTGACCGGACAGTCAATTCGCCC. It yields the protein CASSDRTVNSP. The CDR3 reads in full as CASSDRTVNSPLYF.

This clone was counted between two and nine times. The germline and genes are mouse ones. The read halts 4 residues ahead of the CDR3 end, with the missing end drawn from the germline J gene. The chain has TRBV13-1 and TRBJ1-1, with D perhaps matching TRBD1 (5 bases). CDR1 and CDR2 (germline): NSHNY, SYGAGN. The CDR3 runs 13 residues. The CDR3 is CASSDVREAEVFF. The CDR3 DNA, read in part, is TGTGCCAGCAGTGATGTCAGGGAGGCA.

This clone has more than one count but fewer than ten. Any gene name here is a mouse gene name. The read ends 4 residues early relative to the CDR3; the germline J gene fills the gap. Other nucleotide sequences in the sample specify the same CDR3. The chain carries TRBV13-3 and TRBJ2-7, with 10 bases identical to TRBD1. CDR1 is NNHDY, CDR2 SYVADS, per germline. The length of the CDR3 is 14 residues. CDR3 protein: CASSLRDRGYEQYF. Incomplete CDR3 DNA: TGTGCCAGCAGCCTCCGGGACAGGGGATAT.